These 2 T cell receptor beta chains were all obtained from the same sample, sequenced in a study of OX40 agonist ivuxolimab in advanced cancers. Produced via immunoSEQ multiplex PCR; TCRdb's table is partial and in-frame only. The sample includes around 90,000 clones, around 87% seen only once; the top ten take roughly 4.5%. The sample consisted of CD4+ or CD8+ T cells sorted from blood, taken in a trial of the OX40 agonist ivuxolimab. These receptors were collected from an adult with an advanced solid tumor such as melanoma, head and neck, liver or kidney cancer.

The gene calls are TRBV7-9 and TRBJ2-2, with unresolved D. V was shortened by 3 bases and J by 6 bases, with 5 bases between the two germline ends. Germline values: CDR1 SEHNR, CDR2 FQNEAQ (reference sequence). The CDR3 totals 12 residues. CDR3 in DNA: TGTGCCAGCAGCTTGTTATCCGGGGAGCTGTTTTTT. Its protein product is CASSLLSGELFF.

The chain couples TRBV27 to TRBJ2-1; D may be TRBD2 (6 bases). Germline V gene sequence: CDR1 MNHEY, CDR2 SMNVEV (reference sequence). This CDR3 is 15 amino acids long. V was clipped by 3 bases and J by 8 bases, with 17 bases between them. CDR3 nucleotide sequence: TGTGCCAGCAGTTTGTTAACCCGGGACTTGGATGAGCAGTTCTTC. It codes for CASSLLTRDLDEQFF.